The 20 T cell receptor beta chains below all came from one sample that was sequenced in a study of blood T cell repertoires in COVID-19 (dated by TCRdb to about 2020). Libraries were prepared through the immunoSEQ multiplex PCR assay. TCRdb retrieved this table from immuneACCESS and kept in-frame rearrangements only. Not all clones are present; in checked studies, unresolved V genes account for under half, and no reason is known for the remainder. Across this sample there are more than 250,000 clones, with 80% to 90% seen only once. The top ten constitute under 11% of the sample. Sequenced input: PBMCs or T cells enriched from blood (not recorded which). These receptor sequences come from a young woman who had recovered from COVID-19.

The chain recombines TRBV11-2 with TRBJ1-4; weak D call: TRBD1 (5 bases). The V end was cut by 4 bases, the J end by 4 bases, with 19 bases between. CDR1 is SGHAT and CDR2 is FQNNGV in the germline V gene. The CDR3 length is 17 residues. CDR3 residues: CASSSIARVMGNEKLFF. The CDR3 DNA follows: TGTGCCAGCAGCTCCATAGCCAGGGTCATGGGTAATGAAAAACTGTTTTTT.

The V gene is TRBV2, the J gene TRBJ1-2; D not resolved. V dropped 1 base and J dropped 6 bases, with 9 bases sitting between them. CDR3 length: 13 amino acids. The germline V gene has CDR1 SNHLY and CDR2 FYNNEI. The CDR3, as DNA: TGTGCCAGCAGTGAAGAGTTAGAGGATGGCTACACCTTC. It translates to CASSEELEDGYTF. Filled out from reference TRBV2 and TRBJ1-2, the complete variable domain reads EPEVTQTPSHQVTQMGQEVILRCVPISNHLYFYWYRQILGQKVEFLVSFYNNEISEKSEIFDDQFSVERPDGSNFTLKIRSTKLEDSAMYFCASSEELEDGYTFGSGTRLTVV.

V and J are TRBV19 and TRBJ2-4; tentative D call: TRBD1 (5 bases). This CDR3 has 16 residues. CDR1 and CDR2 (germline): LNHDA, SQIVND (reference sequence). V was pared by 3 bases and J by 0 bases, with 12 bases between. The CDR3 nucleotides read TGTGCCAGTAGTATGATAGGGGAAGCAGCCAAAAACATTCAGTACTTC. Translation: CASSMIGEAAKNIQYF.

CDR3 nucleotides: TGCGCCAGCAGCCCGCTCTCGCTAACGGGTGGAGCAGGGTCCTATGGCTACACCTTC. The encoded protein is CASSPLSLTGGAGSYGYTF. The chain recombines TRBV5-1 with TRBJ1-2; tentatively, D is TRBD1 (5 bases). The CDR3 contains 19 residues. Trimming pared 4 bases from V and 4 bases from J, leaving 29 bases between. The germline gives CDR1 SGHRS, CDR2 YFSETQ.

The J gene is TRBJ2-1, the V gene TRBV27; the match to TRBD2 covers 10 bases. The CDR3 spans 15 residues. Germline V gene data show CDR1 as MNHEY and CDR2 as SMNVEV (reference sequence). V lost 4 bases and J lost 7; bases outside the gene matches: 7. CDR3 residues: CASSSRLAGGNEQFF. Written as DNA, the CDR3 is TGTGCCAGCAGTTCCCGACTAGCGGGTGGGAATGAGCAGTTCTTC.

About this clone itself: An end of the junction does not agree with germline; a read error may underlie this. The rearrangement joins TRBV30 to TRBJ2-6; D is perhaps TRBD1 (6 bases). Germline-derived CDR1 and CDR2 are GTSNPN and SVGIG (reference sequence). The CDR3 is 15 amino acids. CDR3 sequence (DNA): TGTGCCGGGAGATTAACAGGGTCTGGGGCCAACGTCCTGACTTTC. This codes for CAGRLTGSGANVLTF.

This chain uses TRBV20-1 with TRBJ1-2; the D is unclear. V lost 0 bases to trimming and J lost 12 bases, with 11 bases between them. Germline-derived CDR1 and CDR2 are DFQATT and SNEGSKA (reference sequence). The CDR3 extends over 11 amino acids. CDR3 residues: CSARDWRLDTF. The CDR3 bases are TGCAGTGCTAGAGATTGGAGATTGGACACCTTC.

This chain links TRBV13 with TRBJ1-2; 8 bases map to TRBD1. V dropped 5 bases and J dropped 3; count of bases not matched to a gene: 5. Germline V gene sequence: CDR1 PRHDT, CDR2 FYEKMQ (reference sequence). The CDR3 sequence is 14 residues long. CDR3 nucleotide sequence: TGTGCCAGCAGCCCCCAGACAGGGGACTATGGCTACACCTTC. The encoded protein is CASSPQTGDYGYTF.

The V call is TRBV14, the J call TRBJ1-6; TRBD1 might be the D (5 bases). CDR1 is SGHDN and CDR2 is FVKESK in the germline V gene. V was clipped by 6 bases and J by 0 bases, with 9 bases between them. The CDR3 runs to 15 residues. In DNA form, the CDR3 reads TGTGCCAGCAGGACGACAGCCTCCTATAATTCACCCCTCCACTTT. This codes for CASRTTASYNSPLHF.

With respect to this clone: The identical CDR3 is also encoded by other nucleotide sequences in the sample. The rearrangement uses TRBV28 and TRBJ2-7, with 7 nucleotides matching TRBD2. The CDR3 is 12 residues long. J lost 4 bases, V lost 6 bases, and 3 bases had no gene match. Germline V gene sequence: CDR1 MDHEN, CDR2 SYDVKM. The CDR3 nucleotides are TGTGCCAGCAGCCGGGGAGGGTACGAGCAGTACTTC. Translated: CASSRGGYEQYF.

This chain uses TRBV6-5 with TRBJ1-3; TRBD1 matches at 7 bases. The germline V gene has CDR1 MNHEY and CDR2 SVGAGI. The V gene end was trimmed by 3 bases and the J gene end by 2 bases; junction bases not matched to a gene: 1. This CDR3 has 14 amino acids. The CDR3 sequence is CASSYQGAGNTIYF. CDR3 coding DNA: TGTGCCAGCAGTTATCAGGGGGCTGGAAACACCATATATTTT.

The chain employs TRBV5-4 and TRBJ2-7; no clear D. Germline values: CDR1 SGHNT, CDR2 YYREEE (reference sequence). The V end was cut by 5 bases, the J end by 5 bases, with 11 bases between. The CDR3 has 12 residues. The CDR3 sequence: CASRSMGDEQYF. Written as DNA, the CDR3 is TGTGCCAGCAGGAGCATGGGCGACGAGCAGTACTTC.

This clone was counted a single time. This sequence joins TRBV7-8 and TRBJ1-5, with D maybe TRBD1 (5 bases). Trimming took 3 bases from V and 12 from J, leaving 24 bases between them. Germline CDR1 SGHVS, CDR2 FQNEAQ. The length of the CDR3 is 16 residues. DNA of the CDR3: TGTGCCAGCAGCTTTTCAACAGGTTTGTCATTGTCGGGCCAGCATTTT. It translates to CASSFSTGLSLSGQHF.

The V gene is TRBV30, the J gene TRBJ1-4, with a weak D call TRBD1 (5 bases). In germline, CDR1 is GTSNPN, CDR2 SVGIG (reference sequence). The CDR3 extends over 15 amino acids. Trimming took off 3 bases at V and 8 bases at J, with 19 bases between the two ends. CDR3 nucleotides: TGTGCCTGGAGCCCCGGGTGGGGGGGTCGAGAAAAACTGTTTTTT. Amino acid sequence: CAWSPGWGGREKLFF. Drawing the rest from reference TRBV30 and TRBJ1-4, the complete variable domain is SQTIHQWPATLVQPVGSPLSLECTVEGTSNPNLYWYRQAAGRGLQLLFYSVGIGQISSEVPQNLSASRPQDRQFILSSKKLLLSDSGFYLCAWSPGWGGREKLFFGSGTQLSVL.

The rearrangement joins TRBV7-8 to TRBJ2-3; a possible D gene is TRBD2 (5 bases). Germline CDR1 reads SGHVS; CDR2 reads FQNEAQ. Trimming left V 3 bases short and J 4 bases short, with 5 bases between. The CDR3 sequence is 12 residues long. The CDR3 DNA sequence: TGTGCCAGCAGCTTGGGAGCAGATACGCAGTATTTT. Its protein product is CASSLGADTQYF.

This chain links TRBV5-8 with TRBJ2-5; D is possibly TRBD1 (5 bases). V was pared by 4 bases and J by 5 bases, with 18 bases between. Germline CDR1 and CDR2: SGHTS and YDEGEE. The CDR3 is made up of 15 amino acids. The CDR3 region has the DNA TGTGCCAGCAGCCTACGAGCGCAGGGATTGGAGACCCAGTACTTC. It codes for CASSLRAQGLETQYF.

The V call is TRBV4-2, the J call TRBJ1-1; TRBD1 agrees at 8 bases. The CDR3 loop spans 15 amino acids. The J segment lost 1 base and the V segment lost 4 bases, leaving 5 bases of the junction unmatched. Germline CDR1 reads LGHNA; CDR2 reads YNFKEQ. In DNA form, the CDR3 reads TGTGCCAGCAGCCCAGGGGGCAGAGAGAACACTGAAGCTTTCTTT. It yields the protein CASSPGGRENTEAFF.

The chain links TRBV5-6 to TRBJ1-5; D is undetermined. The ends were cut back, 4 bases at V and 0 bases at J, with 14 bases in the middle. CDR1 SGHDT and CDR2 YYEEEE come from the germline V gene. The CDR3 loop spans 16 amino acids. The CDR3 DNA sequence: TGTGCCAGCAGCAAAACCGGGGATTATAGCAATCAGCCCCAGCATTTT. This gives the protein CASSKTGDYSNQPQHF.

This chain's CDR3 is CAPGGRVVSYEQYF. In nucleotides, the CDR3 is TGTGCCCCCGGCGGCAGGGTTGTTTCCTACGAGCAGTACTTC. The rearrangement links TRBV14 to TRBJ2-7, with a possible D match to TRBD1 (5 bases). V lost 11 bases and J 1 base, leaving 18 bases between the germline ends. Germline V lookup: CDR1 SGHDN, CDR2 FVKESK. CDR3 size: 14 residues.

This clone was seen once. This CDR3 is CASSPTGGGGEKLFF. The CDR3 region has the DNA TGTGCCAGCAGTCCCACGGGAGGGGGAGGTGAAAAACTGTTTTTT. V is TRBV6-5 and J is TRBJ1-4; the D gene is possibly TRBD1 (6 bases). Germline V gene data show CDR1 as MNHEY and CDR2 as SVGAGI. This CDR3 has 15 residues. Trimming stripped 5 bases from V and 7 bases from J, with 17 bases between.